These 21 T cell receptor beta chains were sequenced from one sample in a study of PD-1 blockade in classical Hodgkin lymphoma. Every single patient, without exception, relapsed after autologous stem cell transplantation, and brentuximab vedotin exposure varied. This table comes from immunoSEQ multiplex PCR, and its TCRdb copy is limited to in-frame clones, with some not included. Among 100,000 to 120,000 clones, about 88% were seen once, and the ten largest hold less than 20%. Sequenced material: peripheral blood mononuclear cells (PBMCs), taken before the second cycle of nivolumab. The receptors shown here come from a human donor with classical Hodgkin lymphoma.

The chain joins TRBV9 to TRBJ1-3; D possibly corresponds to TRBD1 (6 bases). The length of the CDR3 is 17 residues. The germline V gene encodes CDR1 SGDLS and CDR2 YYNGEE. V lost 7 bases and J lost 0, with 20 bases in between. The CDR3 DNA sequence: TGTGCCAGCTCCCAGTTAGGGACATACCGCTCTGGAAACACCATATATTTT. Translated: CASSQLGTYRSGNTIYF. Complete variable domain (other parts from reference TRBV9 and TRBJ1-3): DSGVTQTPKHLITATGQRVTLRCSPRSGDLSVYWYQQSLDQGLQFLIQYYNGEERAKGNILERFSAQQFPDLHSELNLSSLELGDSALYFCASSQLGTYRSGNTIYFGEGSWLTVV.

The V and J genes are TRBV11-2 and TRBJ1-5, with 10 bases that match TRBD1. Trimming at V came to 4 bases and at J to 6 bases, leaving 12 bases not matched to a gene. From germline, CDR1 is SGHAT and CDR2 FQNNGV. The CDR3 is made up of 17 amino acids. The CDR3 sequence: CASSSRRETGGGQPQHF. Here the CDR3 DNA reads TGTGCCAGCAGCTCCCGTCGAGAGACAGGGGGCGGTCAGCCCCAGCATTTT.

The chain joins TRBV7-9 to TRBJ1-1, with a tentative D call TRBD1 (6 bases). From germline, CDR1 is SEHNR and CDR2 FQNEAQ (reference sequence). The CDR3 has 16 amino acids. The germline V and J ends were trimmed by 4 bases and 0 bases, with 15 bases remaining between them. The CDR3 reads CASSSPAGAMNTEAFF. CDR3 DNA sequence: TGTGCCAGCAGCTCTCCCGCAGGGGCCATGAACACTGAAGCTTTCTTT. Full variable domain (remainder filled in from reference TRBV7-9 and TRBJ1-1): DTGVSQNPRHKITKRGQNVTFRCDPISEHNRLYWYRQTLGQGPEFLTYFQNEAQLEKSRLLSDRFSAERPKGSFSTLEIQRTEQGDSAMYLCASSSPAGAMNTEAFFGQGTRLTVV.

The DNA of the CDR3 is TGTGCCAGCAGCCAGACGGCCAGGAGCTCCTACAATGAGCAGTTCTTC. It encodes CASSQTARSSYNEQFF. The genes are TRBV7-9 and TRBJ2-1; D ambiguous. The germline V gene encodes CDR1 SEHNR and CDR2 FQNEAQ (reference sequence). The germline V and J ends were trimmed by 5 bases and 0 bases, with 14 bases remaining between them. The CDR3 is made up of 16 amino acids. The whole variable domain, filled in from reference TRBV7-9 and TRBJ2-1, reads DTGVSQNPRHKITKRGQNVTFRCDPISEHNRLYWYRQTLGQGPEFLTYFQNEAQLEKSRLLSDRFSAERPKGSFSTLEIQRTEQGDSAMYLCASSQTARSSYNEQFFGPGTRLTVL.

As DNA, the CDR3 is TGTGCCAGCAGTTGGGACACGGAGTACGAGCAGTACTTC. The encoded protein is CASSWDTEYEQYF. The rearrangement links TRBV28 to TRBJ2-7; a weak D match, TRBD1 (6 bases). V was pared by 4 bases and J by 4 bases, with 11 bases between. This CDR3 is 13 amino acids long. Germline CDR1 reads MDHEN; CDR2 reads SYDVKM. Full variable domain (missing parts from reference TRBV28 and TRBJ2-7): DVKVTQSSRYLVKRTGEKVFLECVQDMDHENMFWYRQDPGLGLRLIYFSYDVKMKEKGDIPEGYSVSREKKERFSLILESASTNQTSMYLCASSWDTEYEQYFGPGTRLTVT.

For the CDR3, the DNA is TGTGCCAGCAGTTTAACTGATCGTCTGGGGACTGAAGCTTTCTTT. This sequence encodes CASSLTDRLGTEAFF. V gene TRBV28 combines with J gene TRBJ1-1; D gene unclear. This CDR3 has 15 residues. CDR1 is MDHEN and CDR2 is SYDVKM in the germline V gene. Between the trimmed V and J ends, which lost 2 bases and 5 bases, there was a span of 15 bases. The full variable domain, completed using reference TRBV28 and TRBJ1-1, is DVKVTQSSRYLVKRTGEKVFLECVQDMDHENMFWYRQDPGLGLRLIYFSYDVKMKEKGDIPEGYSVSREKKERFSLILESASTNQTSMYLCASSLTDRLGTEAFFGQGTRLTVV.

This chain uses TRBV7-9 with TRBJ1-2; D call uncertain. Germline CDR1 and CDR2: SEHNR and FQNEAQ (reference sequence). The V and J ends lost 1 base and 8 bases respectively, with 11 bases between them. CDR3 size: 13 residues. CDR3: CASSLDGREGYTF. The CDR3 coding sequence is TGTGCCAGCAGCTTAGACGGGAGAGAAGGCTACACCTTC.

This rearrangement joins TRBV5-1 to TRBJ1-1; 7 positions match TRBD1. The V gene's germline CDR1 is SGHRS and CDR2 YFSETQ. V lost 1 base and J lost 7; bases outside the gene matches: 13. The CDR3 spans 16 residues. Here the CDR3 reads CASSLSGTVLVNEAFF. Written as DNA, the CDR3 is TGCGCCAGCAGCTTGTCCGGGACAGTCCTGGTAAATGAAGCTTTCTTT.

The J gene is TRBJ1-1, the V gene TRBV5-1; a weak D match, TRBD1 (5 bases). This CDR3 spans 14 amino acids. Germline V lookup: CDR1 SGHRS, CDR2 YFSETQ. Trimming took off 4 bases at V and 6 bases at J, with 16 bases between the two ends. The CDR3 bases are TGCGCCAGCAGCGGGACCTCCGGAGGGGCTGAAGCTTTCTTT. This gives the protein CASSGTSGGAEAFF.

In its sample, this clone was seen once. The chain recombines TRBV5-1 with TRBJ1-1; 9 bases match TRBD1. After removal of 0 bases from V and 12 bases from J, the junction contained 9 bases not matched to a gene. This CDR3 contains 14 residues. Germline V lookup: CDR1 SGHRS, CDR2 YFSETQ. CDR3: CASSLASGTGRTFF. CDR3 DNA sequence: TGCGCCAGCAGCTTGGCCAGCGGGACAGGGCGGACTTTCTTT.

The chain recombines TRBV10-1 with TRBJ1-1, with D maybe TRBD1 (5 bases). The CDR3 length is 11 residues. Trimming took 7 bases from V and 10 from J, leaving 13 bases between them. Germline CDR1 is WNHNN and CDR2 is SYGVQD (reference sequence). Here the CDR3 reads CASTDSYRAFF. The CDR3 DNA sequence: TGCGCCAGCACCGACAGTTATCGAGCTTTCTTT.

CDR3 amino acids: CASSVGSGISSGANVLTF. The DNA of the CDR3 is TGTGCCAGCAGCGTAGGATCAGGGATAAGCTCTGGGGCCAACGTCCTGACTTTC. The chain uses TRBV9 and TRBJ2-6, with D perhaps matching TRBD1 (5 bases). The germline V gene encodes CDR1 SGDLS and CDR2 YYNGEE. The CDR3 has 18 residues. Trimming removed 0 bases at V and 0 bases at J, with 13 bases between.

The chain has TRBV2 and TRBJ2-4; D remains unclear. The V gene lost 3 bases and the J gene lost 0 bases, with 6 bases spanning the gap. This CDR3 contains 14 residues. Germline V gives CDR1 SNHLY, CDR2 FYNNEI. CDR3 amino acids: CASSEGRAKNIQYF. The CDR3 DNA sequence: TGTGCCAGCAGTGAGGGCAGAGCCAAAAACATTCAGTACTTC. Full variable domain (missing parts from reference TRBV2 and TRBJ2-4): EPEVTQTPSHQVTQMGQEVILRCVPISNHLYFYWYRQILGQKVEFLVSFYNNEISEKSEIFDDQFSVERPDGSNFTLKIRSTKLEDSAMYFCASSEGRAKNIQYFGAGTRLSVL.

The V and J genes are TRBV6-5 and TRBJ1-5; 7 bases are shared with TRBD1. The ends lost 6 bases at V and 7 bases at J; junction bases unmatched: 12. The CDR3 contains 15 residues. CDR1 and CDR2 from the germline V gene are MNHEY and SVGAGI. The CDR3 loop is CASSRDRAGEQPQHF. The CDR3 DNA sequence: TGTGCCAGCAGCCGAGACAGGGCGGGAGAACAGCCCCAGCATTTT.

Only one count was recorded for this clone. The rearrangement joins TRBV4-2 to TRBJ2-1, with 10 nucleotides matching TRBD2. With 0 bases clipped from V and 7 bases from J, the junction kept 3 bases outside the gene matches. The germline V gene has CDR1 LGHNA and CDR2 YNFKEQ. The CDR3 is 15 residues long. The CDR3 loop is CASSQDEREGNEQFF. The CDR3 nucleotides read TGTGCCAGCAGCCAAGATGAGCGGGAGGGAAATGAGCAGTTCTTC.

This chain links TRBV27 with TRBJ2-3; D is possibly TRBD2 (6 bases). This CDR3 spans 15 amino acids. Germline CDR1 is MNHEY and CDR2 is SMNVEV (reference sequence). V was shortened by 5 bases and J by 2 bases, with 14 bases between the two germline ends. The CDR3 is CASSPVGLYTDTQYF. CDR3 in DNA: TGTGCCAGCAGTCCTGTGGGACTCTACACAGATACGCAGTATTTT.

The chain uses TRBV5-5 and TRBJ2-1, with D unclear. The ends were cut back, 4 bases at V and 7 bases at J, with 9 bases in the middle. The germline gives CDR1 SGHKS, CDR2 YYEKEE (reference sequence). CDR3 length: 12 amino acids. This chain's CDR3 is CASSPVGNEQFF. The CDR3 bases are TGTGCCAGCAGCCCCGTGGGAAATGAGCAGTTCTTC.

V usage is TRBV7-9 and J usage is TRBJ1-1; no definite D call. This CDR3 is built from 13 residues. Trimming shortened V by 5 bases and J by 0 bases, and 7 bases separated the two germline ends. The germline V gene has CDR1 SEHNR and CDR2 FQNEAQ (reference sequence). CDR3 loop: CASSTEVNTEAFF. CDR3 nucleotide sequence: TGTGCCAGCAGCACAGAGGTGAACACTGAAGCTTTCTTT.

V is TRBV28 and J is TRBJ1-1; possible D gene TRBD1, 5 bases. CDR3 length: 13 residues. Trimming removed 5 bases at V and 4 bases at J, with 11 bases between. CDR1 is MDHEN and CDR2 is SYDVKM in the germline V gene. CDR3 in DNA: TGTGCCAGCAGTCCCGTAGACAGCACTGAAGCTTTCTTT. Its protein is CASSPVDSTEAFF. Variable domain in full (rest from reference TRBV28 and TRBJ1-1): DVKVTQSSRYLVKRTGEKVFLECVQDMDHENMFWYRQDPGLGLRLIYFSYDVKMKEKGDIPEGYSVSREKKERFSLILESASTNQTSMYLCASSPVDSTEAFFGQGTRLTVV.

The chain couples TRBV18 to TRBJ2-5, with 7 bases that match TRBD1. This CDR3 comprises 19 residues. From germline, CDR1 is KGHSH and CDR2 LQKENI. Trimming took 4 bases from V and 2 from J; bases not matched to a gene: 19. The CDR3 DNA follows: TGTGCCAGCTCACAGGGACAGTCCGACTTGTACCGACCTCAAGAGACCCAGTACTTC. Translation gives CASSQGQSDLYRPQETQYF.

The chain recombines TRBV5-6 with TRBJ1-3; D gene ambiguous. CDR1 and CDR2 (germline): SGHDT, YYEEEE. With 1 base removed from V and 0 bases from J, the gap between germline ends came to 8 bases. This CDR3 has 15 residues. The CDR3 is CASSLRRNSGNTIYF. The CDR3 coding sequence is TGTGCCAGCAGCTTGAGGCGGAACTCTGGAAACACCATATATTTT.